A selection of T cell receptor beta chains follows, all from one sample in a study of T cell responses to AZD1222 COVID-19 vaccine. Method: immunoSEQ multiplex PCR; TCRdb's copy keeps in-frame clones and lacks some. The data hold 90,000 to 130,000 clones, with 85% to 95% observed a single time. The sequencing used peripheral blood, collected on day 0 of AZD1222 vaccination. These receptors originate from an adult in good health. The CDR3 runs from the conserved cysteine through the conserved F or W. A D gene is named only where the DNA matches it firmly. Clone size is stated in some rows and not others, as once, few, many or a class when expanded.

j_call clone_size cdr3_length d_call v_call cdr3_nt cdr3_aa
TRBJ2-5 NA 13 NA TRBV12-3/TRBV12-4 TGTGCCAGCAGTGGGGACGGAGAAGAGACCCAGTACTTC CASSGDGEETQYF
TRBJ1-2 NA 14 NA TRBV28 TGTGCCAGCAGTCCTCCCCCAGATATCTATGGCTACACCTTC CASSPPPDIYGYTF
TRBJ2-3 NA 12 NA TRBV15 TGTGCCACCAGCAGAGATTACGATACGCAGTATTTT CATSRDYDTQYF
TRBJ1-5 NA 16 TRBD1 TRBV19 TGTGCCAGTAACAGCAGGGGGAGTAATAGCAATCAGCCCCAGCATTTT CASNSRGSNSNQPQHF
TRBJ1-2 NA 15 TRBD1 TRBV7-9 TGTGCCAGCAGCTTAGAGACGACAGGGGGCTTTGGCTACACCTTC CASSLETTGGFGYTF
TRBJ1-5 NA 13 NA TRBV6-2/TRBV6-3 TGTGCCAGCACCCCAAATAGCAATCAGCCCCAGCATTTT CASTPNSNQPQHF
TRBJ1-1 NA 13 NA TRBV10-1 TGCGCCAGCAGCCCAACTGGGGACACTGAAGCTTTCTTT CASSPTGDTEAFF
TRBJ2-6 NA 15 NA TRBV6-1 TGTGCCAGCAGTGAAGACAGCTCTGGGGCCAACGTCCTGACTTTC CASSEDSSGANVLTF
TRBJ2-7 NA 12 NA TRBV11-3 TGTGCCAGCAGCTTACAGGGAGGCGAGCAGTACTTC CASSLQGGEQYF
TRBJ2-5 NA 18 TRBD2 TRBV15 TGTGCCACCAGCAGAGATCTAGCCAGCGGGGGGGCCGGAGAGACCCAGTACTTC CATSRDLASGGAGETQYF
TRBJ2-1 once 11 NA TRBV20-1 TGCAGTGCTAGAGGCTCGGGTGAGCAGTTCTTC CSARGSGEQFF
TRBJ1-3 NA 14 NA TRBV27 TGTGCCAGCAGTTTTAGGGGGTCTGGAAACACCATATATTTT CASSFRGSGNTIYF
TRBJ1-1 NA 13 NA TRBV27 TGTGCCAGCGTTGAGGCAGGGCGCACTGAAGCTTTCTTT CASVEAGRTEAFF
TRBJ2-1 once 16 TRBD2 TRBV2 TGTGCCAGCAGTGGAGATCTAGCGGGGACGTACAATGAGCAGTTCTTC CASSGDLAGTYNEQFF
TRBJ2-3 NA 14 NA TRBV9 TGTGCCAGCAAGAGGGACGGTGGCACAGATACGCAGTATTTT CASKRDGGTDTQYF
TRBJ2-7 NA 13 TRBD1 TRBV6-5 TGTGCCAGCAATCGGGACAGAACCTACGAGCAGTACTTC CASNRDRTYEQYF
TRBJ2-7 NA 15 TRBD2 TRBV7-7 TGTGCCAGCAGCGCTGGACTAGCGGGGGGCTACGAGCAGTACTTC CASSAGLAGGYEQYF
TRBJ1-5 NA 17 NA TRBV7-2 TGTGCCAGCAGCCCCCGTCGGTCGATCAGTGGGGTCCAGCCCCAGCATTTT CASSPRRSISGVQPQHF
TRBJ1-6 NA 14 NA TRBV28 TGTGCCAGCAGGCGGACCTCCTATAATTCACCCCTCCACTTT CASRRTSYNSPLHF
TRBJ1-1 once 11 NA TRBV12-5 TGTGCTAGTGGTCTTGAGACTGAAGCTTTCTTT CASGLETEAFF
TRBJ1-2 NA 16 NA TRBV28 TGTGCCAGCAGTTTAGGGTCGGCTGCTAGGGGCTATGGCTACACCTTC CASSLGSAARGYGYTF
TRBJ1-1 NA 13 NA TRBV6-5 TGTGCCAGCAGCCTAGATGTAGGCACTGAAGCTTTCTTT CASSLDVGTEAFF
TRBJ1-2 NA 15 NA TRBV25-1 TGTGCCAGCAGTGAACGTGAGGGGCCAAACTATGGCTACACCTTC CASSEREGPNYGYTF
TRBJ1-1 NA 10 NA TRBV29-1 TGCAGCGTTGGCGGTACTGAAGCTTTCTTT CSVGGTEAFF
TRBJ2-7 once 13 NA TRBV5-1 TGCGCCAGCAGCACCGGGGCTACAAGGGAGCAGTACTTC CASSTGATREQYF
TRBJ1-2 NA 14 TRBD1 TRBV5-5 TGTGCCAGCACACTATCCTTCGGGACAGAACTTGACACCTTC CASTLSFGTELDTF